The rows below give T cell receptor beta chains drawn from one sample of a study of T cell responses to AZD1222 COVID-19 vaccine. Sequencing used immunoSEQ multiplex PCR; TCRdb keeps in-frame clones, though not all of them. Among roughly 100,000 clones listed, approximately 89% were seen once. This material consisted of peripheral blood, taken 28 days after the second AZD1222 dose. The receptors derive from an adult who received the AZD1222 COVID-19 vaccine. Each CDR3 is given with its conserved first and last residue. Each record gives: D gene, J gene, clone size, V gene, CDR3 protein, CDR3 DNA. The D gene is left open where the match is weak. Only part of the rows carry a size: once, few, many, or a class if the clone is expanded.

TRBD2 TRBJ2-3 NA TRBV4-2 CASSLGLGTDTQYF TGTGCCAGCAGCCTGGGACTAGGCACAGATACGCAGTATTTT
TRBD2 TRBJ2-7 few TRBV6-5 CASRGGLPSGYEQYF TGTGCCAGCAGGGGGGGACTACCCTCCGGCTACGAGCAGTACTTC
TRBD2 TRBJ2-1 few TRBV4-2 CASSPGASGANEQFF TGTGCCAGCAGCCCCGGGGCTAGCGGGGCAAATGAGCAGTTCTTC
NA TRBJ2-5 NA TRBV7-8 CASSFTGKETQYF TGTGCCAGCAGCTTTACAGGAAAAGAGACCCAGTACTTC
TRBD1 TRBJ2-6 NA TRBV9 CASRKTGGASGANVLTF TGTGCCAGCAGAAAGACAGGGGGGGCTTCTGGGGCCAACGTCCTGACTTTC
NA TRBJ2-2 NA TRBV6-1 CASSIGWGRTGELFF TGTGCCAGCAGCATAGGGTGGGGGAGGACCGGGGAGCTGTTTTTT
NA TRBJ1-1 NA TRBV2 CASSARANTEAFF TGTGCCAGCAGCGCCAGGGCGAACACTGAAGCTTTCTTT
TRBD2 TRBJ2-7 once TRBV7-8 CASSLRVGRASNEQYF TGTGCCAGCAGCTTAAGGGTCGGGAGGGCGTCCAACGAGCAGTACTTC
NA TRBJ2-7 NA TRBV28 CASSPGRVRPYEQYF TGTGCCAGCAGTCCTGGACGGGTTCGGCCCTACGAGCAGTACTTC
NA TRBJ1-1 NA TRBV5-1 CASSPQGRAHLNTEAFF TGCGCCAGCAGCCCCCAGGGCCGCGCACACTTGAACACTGAAGCTTTCTTT
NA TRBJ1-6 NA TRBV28 CASSLQYNSPLHF TGTGCCAGCAGTCTTCAATATAATTCACCCCTCCACTTT
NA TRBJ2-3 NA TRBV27 CASSLVASSTDTQYF TGTGCCAGCAGTTTGGTAGCTTCTAGCACAGATACGCAGTATTTT
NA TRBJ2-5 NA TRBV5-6 CASSREETQYF TGTGCCAGCAGCCGTGAAGAGACCCAGTACTTC
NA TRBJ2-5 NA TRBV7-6 CASSLGPTQETQYF TGTGCCAGCAGCTTAGGGCCAACACAAGAGACCCAGTACTTC
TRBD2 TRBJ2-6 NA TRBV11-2 CASILERGAGTRSGANVLTF TGTGCCAGCATCCTAGAGCGGGGGGCAGGCACCCGGTCTGGGGCCAACGTCCTGACTTTC
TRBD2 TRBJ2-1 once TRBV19 CASSIPGGRAPRSGQFF TGTGCCAGTAGTATACCGGGCGGGAGAGCGCCTCGGTCAGGGCAGTTCTTC
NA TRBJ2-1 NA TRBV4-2 CASSPDSAREQFF TGTGCCAGCAGCCCTGACTCAGCTCGGGAGCAGTTCTTC
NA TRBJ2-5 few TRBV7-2 CASSLAAHPETQYF TGTGCCAGCAGCTTAGCGGCACATCCAGAGACCCAGTACTTC
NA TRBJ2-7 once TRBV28 CASSFGGSYEQYF TGTGCCAGCAGTTTTGGGGGAAGCTACGAGCAGTACTTC
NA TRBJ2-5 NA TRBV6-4 CASRIATAGETQYF TGTGCCAGCCGAATCGCCACAGCGGGAGAGACCCAGTACTTC
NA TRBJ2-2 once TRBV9 CASSVANGLGELFF TGTGCCAGCAGCGTAGCGAATGGGCTAGGGGAGCTGTTTTTT
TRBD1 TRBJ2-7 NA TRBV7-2 CASSLGTGAAYEQYF TGTGCCAGCAGCTTAGGGACAGGGGCGGCCTACGAGCAGTACTTC
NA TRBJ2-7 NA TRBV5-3 CARSPPREQYF TGTGCCAGAAGCCCCCCCAGGGAGCAGTACTTC
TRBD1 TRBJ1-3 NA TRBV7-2 CASSARQGGGNTIYF TGTGCCAGCAGCGCCCGACAGGGGGGTGGAAACACCATATATTTT
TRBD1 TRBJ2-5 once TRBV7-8 CASSKPGQGAGRETQYF TGTGCCAGCAGCAAACCGGGACAGGGGGCGGGTAGGGAGACCCAGTACTTC
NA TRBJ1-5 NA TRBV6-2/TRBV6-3 CASSPGQGTLQPQHF TGTGCCAGCAGCCCCGGGCAGGGGACCCTCCAGCCCCAGCATTTT
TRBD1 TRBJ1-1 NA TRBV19 CASSTRDRANTEAFF TGTGCCAGTAGTACTAGGGACAGAGCCAACACTGAAGCTTTCTTT
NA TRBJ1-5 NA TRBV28 CASRNRFYSNQPQHF TGTGCCAGCAGGAACAGATTTTATAGCAATCAGCCCCAGCATTTT
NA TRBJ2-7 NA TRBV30 CAWEAGSSSYEQYF TGTGCCTGGGAAGCCGGATCCTCCTCCTACGAGCAGTACTTC
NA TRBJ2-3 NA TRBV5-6 CASKGGTDTQYF TGTGCCAGCAAGGGTGGCACAGATACGCAGTATTTT
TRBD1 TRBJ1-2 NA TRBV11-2 CASSPYGQENYGYTF TGTGCCAGCAGCCCTTACGGACAGGAGAACTATGGCTACACCTTC
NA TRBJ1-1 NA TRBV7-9 CASRYTPGEAFF TGTGCCAGCAGATATACCCCGGGAGAAGCTTTCTTT
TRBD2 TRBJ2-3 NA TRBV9 CASSVAAGGGDTQYF TGTGCCAGCAGCGTAGCGGCGGGAGGTGGAGATACGCAGTATTTT
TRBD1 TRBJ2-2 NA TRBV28 CASRARGRTGELFF TGTGCCAGCAGAGCCAGGGGGCGTACCGGGGAGCTGTTTTTT
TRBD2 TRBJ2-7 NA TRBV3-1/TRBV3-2 CASNPKAGGLGEQYF TGTGCCAGCAACCCCAAAGCGGGAGGGCTGGGCGAGCAGTACTTC
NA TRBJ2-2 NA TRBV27 CASRTWVTGELFF TGTGCCAGCAGGACGTGGGTCACCGGGGAGCTGTTTTTT
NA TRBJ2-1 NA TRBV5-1 CASSLASRASSYNEQFF TGCGCCAGCAGCTTGGCGAGCAGGGCAAGCTCCTACAATGAGCAGTTCTTC
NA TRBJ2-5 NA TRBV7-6 CASSFGAGPKETQYF TGTGCCAGCAGCTTTGGGGCAGGGCCGAAAGAGACCCAGTACTTC
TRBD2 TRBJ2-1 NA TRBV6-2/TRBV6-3 CASSYSQGRGRSYNEQFF TGTGCCAGCAGTTACTCGCAAGGGCGCGGGAGGTCCTACAATGAGCAGTTCTTC
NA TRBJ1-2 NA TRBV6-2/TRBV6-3 CASSRGTGSSYTF TGTGCCAGCAGCCGAGGGACGGGGAGTAGCTACACCTTC
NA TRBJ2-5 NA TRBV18 CASSLGQETQYF TGTGCCAGCTCACTGGGCCAAGAGACCCAGTACTTC
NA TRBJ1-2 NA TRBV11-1 CASSEGVTAVYTF TGTGCCAGCAGCGAAGGGGTGACGGCGGTCTACACCTTC
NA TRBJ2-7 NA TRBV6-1 CASSEHGEGSYEQHF TGTGCCAGCAGTGAACACGGGGAAGGGTCCTACGAGCAGCACTTC
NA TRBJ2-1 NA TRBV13 CASSRTGLLSYNEQFF TGTGCCAGCAGCCGAACGGGGTTGCTCTCCTACAATGAGCAGTTCTTC
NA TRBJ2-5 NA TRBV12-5 CASGSPWRAQYF TGTGCTAGTGGTTCCCCTTGGCGGGCCCAGTACTTC
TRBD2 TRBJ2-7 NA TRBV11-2 CASSLAPSGYEQYF TGTGCCAGCAGCTTAGCTCCTAGCGGCTACGAGCAGTACTTC
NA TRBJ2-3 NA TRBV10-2 CASSESHGGYFSTLHTDTQYF TGCGCCAGCAGTGAGTCTCATGGGGGTTACTTCTCCACACTTCACACAGATACGCAGTATTTT
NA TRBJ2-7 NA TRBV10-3 CAISGGSVGYEQYF TGTGCCATCAGCGGTGGGTCAGTGGGGTACGAGCAGTACTTC
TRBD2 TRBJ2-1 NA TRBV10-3 CAISQGLAGAYNEQFF TGTGCCATCAGTCAAGGACTAGCGGGAGCATACAATGAGCAGTTCTTC
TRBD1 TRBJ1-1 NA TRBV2 CASSFQGEGNTEAFF TGTGCCAGCAGCTTTCAGGGGGAAGGGAACACTGAAGCTTTCTTT
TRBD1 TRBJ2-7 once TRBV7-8 CASSLEGQVPYEQYF TGTGCCAGCAGCTTAGAGGGACAGGTCCCCTACGAGCAGTACTTC
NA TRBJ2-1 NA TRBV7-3 CASSLKVPPTNEQFF TGTGCCAGCAGCTTAAAGGTACCCCCAACCAATGAGCAGTTCTTC
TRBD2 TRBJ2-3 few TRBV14 CASSRRLAGGPTDTQYF TGTGCCAGCAGCCGCCGACTAGCGGGAGGGCCCACAGATACGCAGTATTTT
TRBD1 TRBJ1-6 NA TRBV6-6 CASSYANRGNSPLHF TGTGCCAGCAGTTACGCCAACAGGGGTAATTCACCCCTCCACTTT
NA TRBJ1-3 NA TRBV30 CAWSGTLRGNTIYF TGTGCCTGGAGTGGGACTCTGCGAGGAAACACCATATATTTT
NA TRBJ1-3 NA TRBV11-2 CASSPEPSGNTIYF TGTGCCAGCAGCCCCGAGCCTTCTGGAAACACCATATATTTT
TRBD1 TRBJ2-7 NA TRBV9 CASSGPAGGPDEQYF TGTGCCAGCAGCGGACCGGCAGGGGGCCCAGATGAGCAGTACTTC
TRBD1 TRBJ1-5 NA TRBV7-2 CASSLTGTGYQPQHF TGTGCCAGCAGCCTTACCGGGACAGGATATCAGCCCCAGCATTTT
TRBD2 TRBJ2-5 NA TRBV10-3 CAISERTSQETQYF TGTGCCATCAGTGAGCGGACTAGCCAAGAGACCCAGTACTTC
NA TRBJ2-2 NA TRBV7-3 CASSLKGNPNTGELFF TGTGCCAGCAGCTTAAAAGGGAACCCGAACACCGGGGAGCTGTTTTTT